A single sample is the source of the 21 T cell receptor beta chains below, sequenced in a study of robustness of blood B and T cell sequencing. TCR beta repertoires were quantified from mRNA rather than genomic DNA. A 5' template-switch oligo added a universal priming site during cDNA synthesis. The template-switch oligo carried a 12-nucleotide random UMI tagging each cDNA molecule. TCRdb passed the PCR reads through MiXCR, listing each CDR3 protein once. Of 3,600 or so distinct CDR3 sequences listed, approximately 53% are singletons. Sequencing input: peripheral blood. These TCRs come from a human donor in good health.

This clonotype occurred a few times. This chain joins TRBV10-3 and TRBJ1-5, with TRBD1 as a possible D gene (6 bases). The germline V gene encodes CDR1 ENHRY and CDR2 SYGVKD. The CDR3 loop spans 13 amino acids. Trimming removed 9 bases from V and 3 bases from J, with 12 bases in between. The CDR3 DNA is TGTGCCATTGGGGGGACACTCAATCAGCCCCAGCATTTT. Protein: CAIGGTLNQPQHF.

The CDR3 DNA reads as TGTGCCAGCAGCCAAGTATCACAGGGCGGCGAGCAGTACTTC. Amino acid sequence: CASSQVSQGGEQYF. The chain couples TRBV3-1 to TRBJ2-7; D possibly corresponds to TRBD1 (6 bases). Germline V gene lookup returns CDR1 LGHDT and CDR2 YNNKEL (reference sequence). The V gene lost 1 base and the J gene lost 6 bases, with 13 bases spanning the gap. The CDR3 contains 14 residues.

The gene calls are TRBV4-2 and TRBJ2-2, with 10 bases identical to TRBD2. Trimming cost V 0 bases and J 3 bases; bases outside gene matches: 4. Germline values: CDR1 LGHNA, CDR2 YNFKEQ. The CDR3 covers 17 residues. The CDR3 bases are TGTGCCAGCAGCCAAGACCCAGCGGGGGGGTACACCGGGGAGCTGTTTTTT. This translates into CASSQDPAGGYTGELFF.

The CDR3 loop reads CASSSLEGSEQYF. The CDR3 nucleotides are TGTGCCAGCAGCTCCCTGGAGGGGTCCGAGCAGTACTTC. V is TRBV11-1 and J is TRBJ2-7; tentatively, D is TRBD2 (6 bases). CDR3 length: 13 amino acids. Looked up from germline, CDR1 is SGHAT and CDR2 is FQDESV (reference sequence). V lost 4 bases, J lost 6 bases, and 13 bases lay in between.

V and J are TRBV15 and TRBJ2-7, with D tentatively TRBD1 (6 bases). V dropped 1 base and J dropped 2 bases, with 9 bases sitting between them. The CDR3 has 14 residues. Germline-derived CDR1 and CDR2 are LNHNV and YYDKDF (reference sequence). CDR3 coding DNA: TGTGCCACCAGCAGAGGTCAGGGGACCTACGAGCAGTACTTC. Its translation: CATSRGQGTYEQYF.

The genes are TRBV3-1 and TRBJ2-7, with D possibly being TRBD1 (5 bases). Looked up from germline, CDR1 is LGHDT and CDR2 is YNNKEL (reference sequence). This CDR3 comprises 12 residues. V was cut by 0 bases and J by 9 bases, with 9 bases left in between. The DNA of the CDR3 is TGTGCCAGCAGCCAAGAGGGGCTGGGGCAGTACTTC. Translation gives CASSQEGLGQYF.

The V and J genes are TRBV11-1 and TRBJ2-2, with 14 bases matching TRBD2. The CDR3 consists of 18 residues. Per the germline V gene, CDR1 is SGHAT and CDR2 is FQDESV (reference sequence). The V segment lost 2 bases and the J segment 1 base; nucleotides outside the gene matches: 3. In DNA form, the CDR3 reads TGTGCCAGCAGCTTACCCGGACTAGCGGGGGGGAACACCGGGGAGCTGTTTTTT. Translation gives CASSLPGLAGGNTGELFF.

This clonotype has more than one count but fewer than ten. This chain uses TRBV10-3 with TRBJ1-6, with TRBD1 as a possible D gene (6 bases). Germline loops: CDR1 ENHRY, CDR2 SYGVKD. The CDR3 consists of 14 residues. Trimming took 4 bases from V and 11 from J, leaving 15 bases between them. CDR3 sequence: CAISGQGPGTPLHF. CDR3 DNA sequence: TGTGCCATCAGTGGGCAGGGGCCCGGGACACCCCTCCACTTT.

This chain uses TRBV13 with TRBJ2-7, with 10 nucleotides matching TRBD2. Trimming at V came to 5 bases and at J to 8 bases, leaving 15 bases not matched to a gene. CDR3 length: 16 amino acids. Germline CDR1 reads PRHDT; CDR2 reads FYEKMQ (reference sequence). This CDR3 is CASSPSLAGATRKQYF. The CDR3 DNA reads TGTGCCAGCAGCCCCAGCCTAGCGGGGGCCACAAGGAAGCAGTACTTC. Full variable domain (outside the CDR3, taken from reference TRBV13 and TRBJ2-7): AAGVIQSPRHLIKEKRETATLKCYPIPRHDTVYWYQQGPGQDPQFLISFYEKMQSDKGSIPDRFSAQQFSDYHSELNMSSLELGDSALYFCASSPSLAGATRKQYFGPGTRLTVT.

This clonotype was picked up a small number of times. J is TRBJ1-1 and V is TRBV15; TRBD1 matches at 10 bases. CDR1 is LNHNV and CDR2 is YYDKDF in the germline V gene (reference sequence). J gave up 4 bases and V 3 bases, and 2 bases lay outside the gene matches. The CDR3 contains 14 residues. For the CDR3, the DNA is TGTGCCACCAGCAGGGGACAGGGGATCACTGAAGCTTTCTTT. Encoded protein: CATSRGQGITEAFF.

In this sample, this clonotype turned up a few times. The chain recombines TRBV29-1 with TRBJ2-7; 14 bases align to TRBD2. The CDR3 length is 17 residues. V trimming: 4 bases; J trimming: 0 bases; junction bases outside the gene matches: 8. Germline V gene lookup returns CDR1 SQVTM and CDR2 ANQGSEA. CDR3 sequence reads: CSVVFIGTSGGSYEQYF. DNA for the CDR3: TGCAGCGTTGTTTTTATAGGGACTAGCGGGGGCTCCTACGAGCAGTACTTC.

The V call is TRBV4-1, the J call TRBJ1-5; a possible D gene is TRBD1 (6 bases). V gave up 4 bases and J gave up 3 bases, with 19 bases separating them. Germline V gene data show CDR1 as MGHRA and CDR2 as YSYEKL. The CDR3 is 17 residues long. The CDR3 DNA sequence: TGCGCCAGCAGCCCGGAAACTGGGGGGGCGCACAATCAGCCCCAGCATTTT. Its protein product is CASSPETGGAHNQPQHF.

This clonotype was seen a few times. The chain couples TRBV5-1 to TRBJ1-4; TRBD1 aligns across 7 bases. Looked up from germline, CDR1 is SGHRS and CDR2 is YFSETQ. The CDR3 runs 15 residues. Unmatched junction bases numbered 11, after V lost 4 bases and J lost 8 bases. This CDR3 is CASSQRGQSEEKLFF. CDR3 nucleotide sequence: TGCGCCAGCAGCCAGAGGGGACAGTCCGAAGAAAAACTGTTTTTT.

The chain carries TRBV6-1 and TRBJ2-3; D gene unclear. From germline, CDR1 is MNHNS and CDR2 SASEGT. The CDR3 length is 14 residues. Trimming removed 6 bases from V and 4 bases from J, with 14 bases in between. The CDR3 DNA reads TGTGCCAGCAGAGTCATGGATTCCGCAGATACGCAGTATTTT. Translation gives CASRVMDSADTQYF.

The chain carries TRBV28 and TRBJ1-5; no clear D. With 6 bases removed from V and 4 bases from J, the gap between germline ends came to 10 bases. The germline CDR1 and CDR2 sequences are MDHEN and SYDVKM. The CDR3 length is 13 residues. The CDR3 coding sequence is TGTGCCAGCAGCCCGACAAGAAATCAGCCCCAGCATTTT. As protein: CASSPTRNQPQHF.

This clonotype was detected only once. The V call is TRBV30, the J call TRBJ1-5; perhaps TRBD1 as D (5 bases). This CDR3 has 13 amino acids. Between the trimmed V and J ends, which lost 2 bases and 5 bases, there was a span of 10 bases. The V gene's germline CDR1 is GTSNPN and CDR2 SVGIG (reference sequence). The CDR3 loop is CAWSKQGDQPQHF. The CDR3 nucleotides are TGTGCCTGGAGTAAGCAGGGCGATCAGCCCCAGCATTTT.

V usage is TRBV13 and J usage is TRBJ1-1; 7 nucleotides line up with TRBD1. CDR3 length equals 16 residues. Trimming removed 4 bases from V and 4 bases from J; junction bases left unmatched: 12. CDR1 and CDR2 (germline): PRHDT, FYEKMQ (reference sequence). The CDR3 protein is CASSSLRGQGGTEAFF. The CDR3 DNA follows: TGTGCCAGCAGCTCACTAAGAGGGCAGGGGGGCACTGAAGCTTTCTTT.

This clonotype came up once. This chain links TRBV6-4 with TRBJ2-3, with D perhaps TRBD2 (5 bases). V lost 3 bases to trimming and J lost 2 bases, with 9 bases between them. Germline V gives CDR1 MRHNA, CDR2 SNTAGT. This CDR3 has 14 residues. CDR3 residues: CASSESGDTDTQYF. In DNA, the CDR3 is TGTGCCAGCAGTGAATCCGGGGACACAGATACGCAGTATTTT.

The genes are TRBV5-1 and TRBJ2-3; TRBD2 matches at 7 bases. V trimming: 0 bases; J trimming: 5 bases; junction bases outside the gene matches: 12. The V gene's germline CDR1 is SGHRS and CDR2 YFSETQ. CDR3 length: 17 residues. The CDR3 spells CASSLGPAGNSGDTQYF. The CDR3, as DNA: TGCGCCAGCAGCTTGGGCCCAGCGGGGAACAGCGGAGATACGCAGTATTTT.

The CDR3 protein is CASSSRQGTWDTQYF. In DNA form, the CDR3 reads TGTGCCAGCAGCTCGAGACAGGGTACTTGGGATACGCAGTATTTT. The chain couples TRBV7-6 to TRBJ2-3; TRBD1 aligns across 7 bases. Trimming cost V 4 bases and J 6 bases; bases outside gene matches: 10. This CDR3 comprises 15 residues. Germline V gives CDR1 SGHVS, CDR2 FNYEAQ. Supplemented by reference TRBV7-6 and TRBJ2-3, the full variable domain reads GAGVSQSPRYKVTKRGQDVALRCDPISGHVSLYWYRQALGQGPEFLTYFNYEAQQDKSGLPNDRFSAERPEGSISTLTIQRTEQRDSAMYRCASSSRQGTWDTQYFGPGTRLTVL.

This clonotype was detected only a few times. The rearrangement links TRBV19 to TRBJ2-2; tentatively, D is TRBD2 (6 bases). This CDR3 is built from 16 residues. In germline, CDR1 is LNHDA, CDR2 SQIVND (reference sequence). Trimming shortened V by 2 bases and J by 0 bases, and 10 bases separated the two germline ends. CDR3 sequence reads: CASSIRRGSNTGELFF. The CDR3, as DNA: TGTGCCAGTAGTATAAGGAGGGGTTCGAACACCGGGGAGCTGTTTTTT.